The TCR beta chain under discussion was sequenced for a study of blood T cell repertoires in COVID-19. Study summary: The United States, Italy and Spain provided the acute and convalescent COVID-19 samples. Sources were T cells, B-cell-depleted T cells, or PBMCs; the material itself was cDNA or gDNA.

As originally analysed: How many nucleated cells were present was estimated from reference gene primer amplification. Here immunoSEQ multiplex PCR was the method, and the copy in TCRdb shows in-frame clones only, minus some. V, J and clone size were drawn from that table, and D and trimming were deduced from the DNA. The sample has 200,000 to 250,000 clones, around 81% seen once; the top ten hold around 7.7%. The length of the CDR3 is 15 residues. Trimming removed 0 bases at V and 4 bases at J, with 13 bases between. Germline loops: CDR1 SGHRS, CDR2 YFSETQ. The sequencing sample was made of peripheral blood. The TCR originated in a woman in her 70s with acute or convalescent COVID-19. This chain joins TRBV5-1 and TRBJ1-2; D is possibly TRBD1 (6 bases). The CDR3 spells CASSLAQGNGYGYTF. The CDR3 nucleotides are TGCGCCAGCAGCTTGGCCCAGGGGAATGGCTATGGCTACACCTTC.